This T cell receptor beta chain was recorded in a study of shared clonotypes between healthy human individuals. Study information: With ages of 18 to 49, the donors were a couple of women and a few men. Study results and caveats: Investigators collected only blood, and repertoires in tissues likely differ.

The repertoire was sequenced with immunoSEQ multiplex PCR; TCRdb's copy has only in-frame clones and lacks some. The sample lists fewer than 2.5 million clones; over 85% were seen once. Worth noting for this clone: Antigen specificity is unknown.

Germline loops: CDR1 MNHEY, CDR2 SVGAGI. V shed 6 bases and J 4 bases; nucleotides not matched to a gene: 4. The CDR3 consists of 15 residues. This chain links TRBV6-5 with TRBJ2-3, with 13 positions matching TRBD2. Source material: naive CD4+ T cells from PBMCs. The subset: CD45RA+ positively selected. This sequence was found in a young man in good health. Some clones in this sample may be carry-over from other donors' samples. CDR3 nucleotide sequence: TGTGCCAGCAGGTGGACTAGCGGGAGAGCAGATACGCAGTATTTT. It is translated as CASRWTSGRADTQYF.